Shown below are 27 T cell receptor beta chains from a single sample sequenced in a study of regulatory T cells in long-lasting Graves disease. Stated time point: newly diagnosed GD, antithyroid drugs for less than 3 months. The TCR library used RNA extracted from PBMCs. To make TCR beta libraries, researchers used iRepertoire HTBI primers and Arm-PCR of CDR3 regions. One entry per CDR3 protein results from TCRdb running MiXCR on the multiplex PCR reads. The sample shows 450,000 to 700,000 distinct CDR3 sequences, about 14% of them seen only once. The same sample was also studied in work on T cells in Graves' hyperthyroidism and ophthalmopathy.

Sequences were derived from peripheral blood mononuclear cells (PBMCs), sampled at new diagnosis, from a patient treated with antithyroid drugs. Every receptor here comes from a man aged 25-40 years with Graves disease.

This clonotype has a handful of counts. This sequence joins TRBV4-2 and TRBJ2-1; tentative D call: TRBD1 (5 bases). The CDR3 consists of 14 residues. Trimming stripped 0 bases from V and 10 bases from J, with 13 bases between. CDR1 LGHNA and CDR2 YNFKEQ come from the germline V gene. CDR3: CASSQDSGMREQFF. CDR3 sequence (DNA): TGTGCCAGCAGCCAAGATTCAGGGATGCGAGAGCAGTTCTTC.

At least ten counts were recorded for this clonotype. V and J are TRBV5-1 and TRBJ2-1; no clear D. Germline CDR1 is SGHRS and CDR2 is YFSETQ. CDR3 size: 13 residues. Trimming removed 9 bases from V and 2 bases from J, with 12 bases in between. The CDR3 DNA sequence: TGCGCCACACGTGGATTCCCCTACAATGAGCAGTTCTTC. Protein: CATRGFPYNEQFF.

The chain links TRBV5-1 to TRBJ2-1; maybe TRBD2 (5 bases). Germline CDR1 and CDR2: SGHRS and YFSETQ. The germline V and J ends were trimmed by 2 bases and 6 bases, with 18 bases remaining between them. The CDR3 consists of 16 residues. The CDR3 is CASSFEPGRRGNEQFF. The CDR3 DNA reads TGCGCCAGCAGCTTCGAACCGGGCCGACGGGGCAATGAGCAGTTCTTC.

The rearrangement joins TRBV6-1 to TRBJ2-3; D not resolved. Germline CDR1 MNHNS, CDR2 SASEGT. This CDR3 has 17 residues. V was clipped by 0 bases and J by 3 bases, with 16 bases between them. CDR3 DNA: TGTGCCAGCAGTGAAGCCACTTGGGCGATATTGACAGATACGCAGTATTTT. It is translated as CASSEATWAILTDTQYF.

This clonotype was observed a few times. Here the CDR3 reads CASSLGDSGRSYNEQFF. In DNA, the CDR3 is TGCGCCAGCAGCTTGGGGGATAGCGGGCGCTCCTACAATGAGCAGTTCTTC. This chain links TRBV5-1 with TRBJ2-1; 7 bases agree with TRBD2. With V trimmed by 0 bases and J by 0 bases, 6 bases remained unmatched. The CDR3 totals 17 residues. CDR1 is SGHRS and CDR2 is YFSETQ in the germline V gene.

Many counts were recorded for this clonotype. The CDR3 sequence: CASSLRTSGSPAEQFF. The CDR3, as DNA: TGTGCCAGCAGCCTCCGGACTAGCGGGAGTCCCGCTGAGCAGTTCTTC. The rearrangement links TRBV11-2 to TRBJ2-1, with 13 bases lining up with TRBD2. Germline CDR1 reads SGHAT; CDR2 reads FQNNGV. V gave up 5 bases and J gave up 9 bases; unmatched junction bases: 10. The CDR3 loop spans 16 amino acids.

The chain uses TRBV25-1 and TRBJ2-2; D remains unclear. This CDR3 has 12 residues. Germline CDR1 is MGHDK and CDR2 is SYGVNS. Trimming took 10 bases from V and 7 from J, leaving 13 bases between them. The DNA for the CDR3 is TGTGCCACTAAGTTAGGGATCGGGGAGCTGTTTTTT. This encodes CATKLGIGELFF.

This clonotype came up a few times. This chain connects TRBV6-1 to TRBJ1-6; D might be TRBD1 (6 bases). CDR1 and CDR2 from the germline V gene are MNHNS and SASEGT. The CDR3 is 15 residues long. The V end was cut by 4 bases, the J end by 9 bases, with 16 bases between. As DNA, the CDR3 is TGTGCCAGCAGTGGCCAGGGGATTGGGGGTTCACCCCTCCACTTT. It yields the protein CASSGQGIGGSPLHF.

This clonotype has a count of ten or more. This chain joins TRBV5-1 and TRBJ2-5, with TRBD2 as a possible D gene (7 bases). The CDR3 has 14 residues. The V gene lost 6 bases and the J gene lost 5 bases, with 17 bases spanning the gap. Germline V CDR1 and CDR2: SGHRS, YFSETQ. DNA for the CDR3: TGCGCCAGCATCCCTGGGGGGGCCGGGGAGACCCAGTACTTC. Its protein product is CASIPGGAGETQYF.

This clonotype was observed at least ten times. V gene TRBV2 combines with J gene TRBJ2-5; 13 nucleotides match TRBD2. The CDR3 spans 16 residues. Germline values: CDR1 SNHLY, CDR2 FYNNEI. The J segment lost 2 bases and the V segment lost 4 bases, leaving 4 bases of the junction unmatched. CDR3 sequence reads: CASSGGGLAGQETQYF. The CDR3 nucleotides are TGTGCCAGCAGTGGAGGGGGACTAGCGGGGCAAGAGACCCAGTACTTC.

The V call is TRBV5-1, the J call TRBJ2-5, with D possibly matching TRBD2 (5 bases). The length of the CDR3 is 14 residues. Trimming removed 2 bases from V and 1 base from J, with 9 bases in between. CDR1 and CDR2 from the germline V gene are SGHRS and YFSETQ. DNA of the CDR3: TGCGCCAGCAGCTTAGAGCGGACCCAAGAGACCCAGTACTTC. Its protein is CASSLERTQETQYF.

This clonotype showed up many times. The chain is built from TRBV24-1 and TRBJ2-2, with TRBD1 matching 8 bases. Germline CDR1 and CDR2: KGHDR and SFDVKD. The CDR3 length is 16 residues. Trimming took 4 bases from V and 7 from J; bases not matched to a gene: 10. CDR3 DNA sequence: TGTGCCACCAGTGAAGCCAGACAGGGGCGGTTCGGGGAGCTGTTTTTT. It specifies CATSEARQGRFGELFF.

Note on this clonotype: Since a much larger clone is just one base distant, this may be a read error. The rearrangement joins TRBV29-1 to TRBJ1-3; no clear D. The CDR3 is made up of 13 amino acids. CDR1 SQVTM and CDR2 ANQGSEA come from the germline V gene. The V gene lost 5 bases and the J gene lost 0 bases, with 8 bases spanning the gap. The CDR3 loop is CSVFYSSGNTIYF. CDR3 bases: TGCAGCGTTTTTTACAGCTCTGGAAACACCATATATTTT.

The table lists this clonotype with a few counts. This sequence joins TRBV5-1 and TRBJ1-3; D is unclear. Germline V gene sequence: CDR1 SGHRS, CDR2 YFSETQ. With 1 base removed from V and 0 bases from J, the gap between germline ends came to 11 bases. The CDR3 contains 16 residues. CDR3 DNA: TGCGCCAGCAGCTTGTTAGCGTCCGACTCTGGAAACACCATATATTTT. Its translation: CASSLLASDSGNTIYF.

This clonotype appeared a few times. CDR3 in amino acids: CASSQAGLAGALGGEQFF. The CDR3 bases are TGCGCCAGCAGCCAAGCCGGACTAGCGGGAGCTCTGGGGGGTGAGCAGTTCTTC. V is TRBV4-1 and J is TRBJ2-1; 13 nucleotides agree with TRBD2. Trimming at V came to 1 base and at J to 9 bases, leaving 12 bases not matched to a gene. The CDR3 consists of 18 residues. Looked up from germline, CDR1 is MGHRA and CDR2 is YSYEKL.

This clonotype has at least ten counts. One end of the junction does not line up with germline, which may come from a read error. The rearrangement joins TRBV5-1 to TRBJ2-1; D unresolved. Germline CDR1 reads SGHRS; CDR2 reads YFSETQ. CDR3 length: 12 residues. CDR3 nucleotide sequence: TGTGCCAGCAGCCTTAACTACAATGAGCAGTTCTTC. Protein: CASSLNYNEQFF.

This rearrangement joins TRBV5-1 to TRBJ2-5, with D possibly being TRBD1 (6 bases). The V and J ends lost 3 bases and 0 bases respectively, with 9 bases between them. This CDR3 is 14 amino acids long. CDR1 is SGHRS and CDR2 is YFSETQ in the germline V gene. CDR3 sequence reads: CASSWTDHQETQYF. In DNA, the CDR3 is TGCGCCAGCAGCTGGACAGACCACCAAGAGACCCAGTACTTC.

There are many counts of this clonotype. In nucleotides, the CDR3 is TGTGCCAGTCGGGACAGGGGGGCTAGCGGGGCCTACAATGAGCAGTTCTTC. Its protein product is CASRDRGASGAYNEQFF. The V call is TRBV25-1, the J call TRBJ2-1, with 11 bases that match TRBD1. Germline assignment: CDR1 MGHDK and CDR2 SYGVNS. The CDR3 has 17 residues. With V trimmed by 9 bases and J by 2 bases, 12 bases remained unmatched. The whole variable domain, filled in from reference TRBV25-1 and TRBJ2-1, reads EADIYQTPRYLVIGTGKKITLECSQTMGHDKMYWYQQDPGMELHLIHYSYGVNSTEKGDLSSESTVSRIRTEHFPLTLESARPSHTSQYLCASRDRGASGAYNEQFFGPGTRLTVL.

There are many counts of this clonotype. This CDR3 reads CASSSNTYYLNTEAFF. The DNA of the CDR3 is TGTGCCAGCAGTTCCAATACCTATTACTTGAACACTGAAGCTTTCTTT. The chain employs TRBV12-3 or TRBV12-4 and TRBJ1-1; D is unclear. V gave up 4 bases and J gave up 0 bases, with 15 bases separating them. The CDR3 sequence is 16 residues long.

In its sample, this clonotype was seen a few times. V usage is TRBV7-2 and J usage is TRBJ2-7, with 9 bases lining up with TRBD2. This CDR3 has 15 residues. V shed 5 bases, J shed 4 bases, and the junction held 9 bases outside the gene matches. CDR1 is SGHTA, CDR2 FQGNSA, per germline. The CDR3, as DNA: TGTGCCAGCAGCCCTGGACTAGCGAGTCGGTACGAGCAGTACTTC. Translation: CASSPGLASRYEQYF.

This clonotype was picked up a small number of times. V is TRBV29-1 and J is TRBJ2-7, with D perhaps TRBD1 (6 bases). The V gene's germline CDR1 is SQVTM and CDR2 ANQGSEA. CDR3 length equals 14 residues. V dropped 2 bases and J dropped 3 bases, with 14 bases sitting between them. The CDR3 nucleotides are TGCAGCGTTGAAAGCTCACAGGGCGTCTACGAGCAGTACTTC. It encodes CSVESSQGVYEQYF.

The sample holds a few counts of this clonotype. The chain uses TRBV20-1 and TRBJ2-5; D is perhaps TRBD2 (5 bases). V lost 2 bases and J lost 5, with 21 bases in between. The CDR3 is made up of 16 amino acids. The germline CDR1 and CDR2 sequences are DFQATT and SNEGSKA (reference sequence). CDR3 loop: CSARPPELAPIETQYF. The CDR3 coding sequence is TGCAGTGCTAGACCACCGGAGCTAGCACCGATCGAGACCCAGTACTTC.

To note about this clonotype: A much more abundant neighbour one base away suggests this may be a read error. The chain uses TRBV6-1 and TRBJ2-2; weak D call: TRBD2 (6 bases). CDR1 and CDR2 from the germline V gene are MNHNS and SASEGT. CDR3 length equals 14 residues. The CDR3 DNA reads TGTGTCACCTCCCGGGAGCAGAACACCGGGGAGCTGTTTTTT. It codes for CVTSREQNTGELFF.

Concerning this clonotype itself: A read error may explain this, as a much larger clone is one base away. The chain recombines TRBV18 with TRBJ2-7, with D uncertain. This CDR3 is 11 amino acids long. V lost 7 bases and J lost 5, with 9 bases in between. Germline CDR1 reads KGHSH; CDR2 reads LQKENI. The CDR3 DNA sequence: TGTGCCAGCTTGCGCTTCGACGAGCAGTACTTC. Residues: CASLRFDEQYF.

This clonotype has only a few counts. The J gene is TRBJ1-3, the V gene TRBV10-3; the D is unclear. V dropped 0 bases and J dropped 6 bases, with 3 bases sitting between them. CDR1 is ENHRY, CDR2 SYGVKD, per germline. The CDR3 is 12 residues long. The CDR3 DNA follows: TGTGCCATCAGTGAGTCGGAAAACACCATATATTTT. This codes for CAISESENTIYF.

This clonotype appeared many times. This chain links TRBV24-1 with TRBJ2-3; 13 positions agree with TRBD2. The V gene end was trimmed by 9 bases and the J gene end by 6 bases; junction bases not matched to a gene: 8. Germline V gene lookup returns CDR1 KGHDR and CDR2 SFDVKD. CDR3 length: 15 residues. The CDR3 sequence: CATSRTSGSLDTQYF. The CDR3 DNA reads as TGTGCCACCTCTCGGACTAGCGGGAGTCTTGATACGCAGTATTTT.

This clonotype was recorded many times. This rearrangement joins TRBV12-3 or TRBV12-4 to TRBJ2-1; 16 bases line up with TRBD2. V was pared by 5 bases and J by 8 bases, with 18 bases of the junction left unmatched. The CDR3 is made up of 20 amino acids. This CDR3 reads CASSPNPGTSGRARSYEQFF. The CDR3 DNA sequence: TGTGCCAGCAGTCCCAACCCCGGGACTAGCGGGAGGGCCCGTTCGTATGAGCAGTTCTTC.